The 7 T cell receptor beta chains below come from one sample, sequenced in a study of spatial heterogeneity in lung cancer. Via MiXCR, TCRdb re-called the 5' RACE reads, giving one row per CDR3 protein. The sample carries about 45,000 distinct CDR3 sequences, around 11% recorded once. The time point: sample taken at primary tumor resection. Sequencing of whole RNA from tumor, nontumor lung or frozen PBMC involved no sorting. The sample was PBMCs, taken at surgery. Every receptor here comes from a female donor with early-stage non-small cell lung cancer.

This clonotype occurred many times. The chain combines TRBV7-9 with TRBJ2-5; tentatively, D is TRBD2 (6 bases). V was pared by 1 base and J by 5 bases, with 8 bases between. Germline CDR1 is SEHNR and CDR2 is FQNEAQ (reference sequence). The CDR3 runs 13 residues. The chain's CDR3 is CASSLVSGETQYF. In nucleotides, the CDR3 is TGTGCCAGCAGCTTAGTAAGCGGGGAGACCCAGTACTTC. Filled out from reference TRBV7-9 and TRBJ2-5, the complete variable domain reads DTGVSQNPRHKITKRGQNVTFRCDPISEHNRLYWYRQTLGQGPEFLTYFQNEAQLEKSRLLSDRFSAERPKGSFSTLEIQRTEQGDSAMYLCASSLVSGETQYFGPGTRLLVL.

V gene TRBV5-4 combines with J gene TRBJ2-1; 10 bases match TRBD2. The germline CDR1 and CDR2 sequences are SGHNT and YYREEE (reference sequence). The trim removed 4 bases at V and 4 bases at J, leaving 11 bases unmatched. The CDR3 is made up of 17 amino acids. This CDR3 is CASSLGGAGGPYNEQFF. The CDR3 DNA reads TGTGCCAGCAGCCTGGGGGGAGCGGGGGGGCCTTACAATGAGCAGTTCTTC. The full variable domain, with the rest looked up from reference TRBV5-4 and TRBJ2-1, is ETGVTQSPTHLIKTRGQQVTLRCSSQSGHNTVSWYQQALGQGPQFIFQYYREEENGRGNFPPRFSGLQFPNYSSELNVNALELDDSALYLCASSLGGAGGPYNEQFFGPGTRLTVL.

This chain joins TRBV30 and TRBJ1-1, with TRBD1 as a possible D gene (5 bases). Per germline, CDR1 GTSNPN and CDR2 SVGIG (reference sequence). The CDR3 is 14 amino acids. V was trimmed by 1 base and J by 1 base, leaving 10 bases between them. The CDR3 DNA follows: TGTGCCTGGAGTGGCGGAACAGGGAACACTGAAGCTTTCTTT. Translation: CAWSGGTGNTEAFF.

To note about this clonotype: Sequence at one end of the junction differs from germline and may be a read error. This chain's CDR3 is CASSQASNQPQNF. The CDR3 DNA is TGTGCCAGCAGCCAAGCGAGCAATCAGCCCCAGAATTTT. The chain combines TRBV14 with TRBJ1-5; D ambiguous. CDR1 and CDR2 (germline): SGHDN, FVKESK. CDR3 size: 13 residues. Looking up the rest from reference TRBV14 and TRBJ1-5 gives the full variable domain: EAGVTQFPSHSVIEKGQTVTLRCDPISGHDNLYWYRRVMGKEIKFLLHFVKESKQDESGMPNNRFLAERTGGTYSTLKVQPAELEDSGVYFCASSQASNQPQNFGDGTRLSIL.

This clonotype came up a few times. V gene TRBV28 combines with J gene TRBJ2-1, with 7 nucleotides matching TRBD2. The CDR3 is made up of 14 amino acids. Germline values: CDR1 MDHEN, CDR2 SYDVKM. Trimming at V came to 8 bases and at J to 0 bases, leaving 4 bases not matched to a gene. CDR3 in amino acids: CASGGESSYNEQFF. The CDR3 coding sequence is TGTGCCAGCGGGGGGGAGAGCTCCTACAATGAGCAGTTCTTC.

This clonotype was seen more than once but under ten times. The chain carries TRBV5-1 and TRBJ2-5; 13 bases agree with TRBD2. The CDR3 is 15 residues long. Trimming at V came to 2 bases and at J to 5 bases, leaving 3 bases not matched to a gene. The germline V gene encodes CDR1 SGHRS and CDR2 YFSETQ. The CDR3 region is CASSLGTSGVETQYF. DNA of the CDR3: TGCGCCAGCAGCTTAGGGACTAGCGGGGTCGAGACCCAGTACTTC.

This clonotype was detected only a few times. The genes are TRBV7-2 and TRBJ1-6; TRBD1 matches 7 bases. Germline CDR1 is SGHTA and CDR2 is FQGNSA. V trimming: 5 bases; J trimming: 10 bases; junction bases outside the gene matches: 14. There are 16 residues in the CDR3. The CDR3 DNA reads TGTGCCAGCAGCCTAGGGAGGGGGCCTGGGGTCTCACCCCTCCACTTT. Translation gives CASSLGRGPGVSPLHF.